The present T cell receptor (beta chain) was sequenced within a study of blood T cell repertoires in COVID-19 (TCRdb year 2020). With regard to the full study: Samples covering the acute and convalescent phases of COVID-19 were provided by collaborators in the United States, Italy and Spain. The repertoires were released in a freely available public database meant as a resource for research on the immune response to SARS-CoV-2. Where HLA class I and class II types were available, the types were taken from metadata supplied by the sample provider, not from assay-based typing. The material from the prospective study consisted of cDNA or gDNA derived from T cells, B-cell-depleted T cells, or PBMCs. The samples were drawn from two sources: the first 160 participants of the ongoing ImmuneRACE study, and 1,000 to 1,500 subjects contributed by 6 global collaborators. Sample metadata almost always included a de-identified subject ID, COVID-19 status, age in years and sex. Subjects who had been exposed to COVID-19, were actively infected with it, or had recovered from it provided the deeply sampled blood TCRbeta repertoires that made up the dataset.

Sequences SGHDT (CDR1) and YYEEEE (CDR2) are obtained from the germline V gene. There are 17 amino acids in the CDR3, from cysteine to phenylalanine inclusive. Solely the CDR3 DNA is kept, with 51 bases framed from the first base. Trimmed from V: 3 bases; trimmed from J: 2 bases; junction bases lacking a gene match: 9. TCRbeta CDR3 regions were amplified from genomic DNA using the immunoSEQ Assay, a bias-controlled multiplex PCR. The published analysis was carried out like this. The number of nucleated cells in each sample was estimated by amplification of reference gene primers within the assay. Sequence reads were collapsed and filtered to measure the absolute abundance of every unique TCRbeta CDR3 rearrangement. For each sample, productive Simpson clonality was calculated as the square root of Simpson's diversity index over productive rearrangements. The source is immuneACCESS, and TCRdb retained only in-frame sequences with V and J called. Part of the clones is not carried over; for the studies checked, unresolved V genes explain less than half of this, and the remainder is unexplained. V and J calls and clone size follow that table, whereas D and trimming were derived from the DNA. The sample yields about 130,000 clones; about 84% were counted once. The ten most abundant clones make up around 5% of the sample.

The full study reports these points: How much clinical and demographic metadata was included differed by source and by participant, and the metadata was provided uncurated.

Collaborating institutions collected whole blood in K2EDTA tubes following their own protocols. Collaborator samples were shipped for TCRbeta analysis as frozen whole blood, isolated PBMCs, or DNA extracted from either sample type. Concerning this clone itself: This receptor's antigen is unknown. No base quality information exists; no much larger clone differs at one position.

This receptor chain uses TRBV5-6 and TRBJ2-3; TRBD2 lines up with 10 middle nucleotides. The sequenced sample was peripheral blood. The sequence came from a human donor in a cohort sampled during active COVID-19. Read as DNA, the sequence is TGTGCCAGCAGCTGGAGACTAGCGGGCGGTCTCACAGATACGCAGTATTTT. Translation gives CASSWRLAGGLTDTQYF. The CDR3, completed at both ends by the reference TRBV5-6 and TRBJ2-3 genes, gives the full variable domain DAGVTQSPTHLIKTRGQQVTLRCSPKSGHDTVSWYQQALGQGPQFIFQYYEEEERQRGNFPDRFSGHQFPNYSSELNVNALLLGDSALYLCASSWRLAGGLTDTQYFGPGTRLTVL.